Sequencing of this T cell receptor beta chain was carried out in a study of OX40 agonist ivuxolimab in advanced cancers. The wider study: Patients were treated with intravenous ivuxolimab, dosed at 0.01 to 10 mg/kg and infused every 2 weeks. Study results and caveats: Low normalized T-cell clonal expansion was additionally recorded for some nonresponders.

Remarks on this clone: Antigen unknown.

The V end was cut by 4 bases, the J end by 4 bases, with 13 bases between. The CDR3 totals 14 residues. Germline-derived CDR1 and CDR2 are LNHDA and SQIVND (reference sequence). TCRdb's copy holds only in-frame clones and misses some; the assay was immunoSEQ multiplex PCR. In the table there are 70,000 to 90,000 clones, roughly nine tenths of which are singletons. V gene TRBV19 combines with J gene TRBJ1-2, with D perhaps TRBD1 (5 bases). The receptor comes from an adult with an advanced solid tumor such as melanoma, head and neck, liver or kidney cancer. Specimen: CD4+ or CD8+ T cells sorted from blood, collected in a trial of the OX40 agonist ivuxolimab. The CDR3 DNA sequence: TGTGCCAGTAGTAGACAACAGGTAACCTATGGCTACACCTTC. Its translation: CASSRQQVTYGYTF.